This T cell receptor (beta chain) stems from a study of naive and memory T cell subsets. Two oligonucleotides, mixed equimolar, formed the beta constant-region primer covering TRBC1 and TRBC2. Four rounds of PCR amplified the ligated cDNA using nested alpha and beta constant-region primers plus SP2. TCRdb reanalysed the UMI-ligation and nested PCR reads using MiXCR and keeps one entry per CDR3 protein. The sample consists of more than 100,000 distinct CDR3 sequences, 35% to 40% of them appearing once. Germline V lookup: CDR1 MNHEY, CDR2 SVGAGI. Trimming pared 2 bases from V and 4 bases from J, leaving 10 bases between. CDR3 length: 14 amino acids. This clonotype came up a few times.

This chain joins TRBV6-5 and TRBJ2-3, with a weak D call TRBD2 (6 bases). Specimen: central memory CD4+ T cells from blood. The receptor's source is a human donor in good health. CDR3 DNA: TGTGCCAGCAGTTACGCGACTAGTTCAGATACGCAGTATTTT. Its protein product is CASSYATSSDTQYF.